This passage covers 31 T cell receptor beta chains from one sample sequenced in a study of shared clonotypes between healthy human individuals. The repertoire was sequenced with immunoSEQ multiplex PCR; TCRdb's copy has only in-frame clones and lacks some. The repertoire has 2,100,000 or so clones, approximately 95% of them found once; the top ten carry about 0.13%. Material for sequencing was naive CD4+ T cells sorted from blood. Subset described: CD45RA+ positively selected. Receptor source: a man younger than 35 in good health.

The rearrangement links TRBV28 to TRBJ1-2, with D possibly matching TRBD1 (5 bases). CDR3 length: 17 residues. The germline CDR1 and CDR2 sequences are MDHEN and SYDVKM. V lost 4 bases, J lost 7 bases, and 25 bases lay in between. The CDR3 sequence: CASSWSNTGRRMGGYTF. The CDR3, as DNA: TGTGCCAGCAGTTGGAGTAATACAGGTAGGAGGATGGGTGGCTACACCTTC.

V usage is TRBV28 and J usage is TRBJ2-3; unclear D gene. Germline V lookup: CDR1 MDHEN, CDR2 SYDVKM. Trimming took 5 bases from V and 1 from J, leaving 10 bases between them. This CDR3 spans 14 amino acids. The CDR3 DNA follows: TGTGCCAGCAGTCTGGAGTTGGGCACAGATACGCAGTATTTT. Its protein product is CASSLELGTDTQYF.

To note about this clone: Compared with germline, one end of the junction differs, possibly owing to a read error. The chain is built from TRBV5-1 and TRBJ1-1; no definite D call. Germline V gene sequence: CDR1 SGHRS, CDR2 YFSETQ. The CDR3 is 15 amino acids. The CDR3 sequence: CVSSLAARQNTEAFF. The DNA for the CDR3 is TGCGTCAGCAGCTTGGCCGCGCGACAGAACACTGAAGCTTTCTTT.

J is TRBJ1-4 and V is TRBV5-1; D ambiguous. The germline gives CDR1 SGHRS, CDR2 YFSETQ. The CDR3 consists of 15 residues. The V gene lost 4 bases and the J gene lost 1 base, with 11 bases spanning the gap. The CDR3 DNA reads TGCGCCAGCAGCGTGGAGTCTGTAACTAATGAAAAACTGTTTTTT. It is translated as CASSVESVTNEKLFF.

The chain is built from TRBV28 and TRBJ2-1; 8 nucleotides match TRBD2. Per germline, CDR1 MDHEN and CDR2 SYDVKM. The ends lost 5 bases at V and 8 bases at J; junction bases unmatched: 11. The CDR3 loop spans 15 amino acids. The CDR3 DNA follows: TGTGCCAGCAGTCCCGGGGTAGCGGGGAGGGATGAGCAGTTCTTC. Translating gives CASSPGVAGRDEQFF.

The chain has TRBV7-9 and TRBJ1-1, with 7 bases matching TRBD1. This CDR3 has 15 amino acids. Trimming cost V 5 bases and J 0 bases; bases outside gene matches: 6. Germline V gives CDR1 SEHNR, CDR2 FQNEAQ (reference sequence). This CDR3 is CASSPGTELNTEAFF. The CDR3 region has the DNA TGTGCCAGCAGCCCAGGGACAGAACTGAACACTGAAGCTTTCTTT.

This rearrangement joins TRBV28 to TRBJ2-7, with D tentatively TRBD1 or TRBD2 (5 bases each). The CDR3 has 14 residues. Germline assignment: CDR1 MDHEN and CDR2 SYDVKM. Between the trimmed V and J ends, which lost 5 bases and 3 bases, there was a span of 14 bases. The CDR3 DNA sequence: TGTGCCAGCAGTCCGGGCGGGCAGGGCTACGAGCAGTACTTC. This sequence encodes CASSPGGQGYEQYF.

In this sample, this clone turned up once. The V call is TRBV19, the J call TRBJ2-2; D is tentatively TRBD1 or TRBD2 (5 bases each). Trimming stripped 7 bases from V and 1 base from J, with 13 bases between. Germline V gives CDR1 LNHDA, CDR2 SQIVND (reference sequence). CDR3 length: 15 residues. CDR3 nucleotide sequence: TGTGCCAGTACCTATGGGGACCGGAACACCGGGGAGCTGTTTTTT. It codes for CASTYGDRNTGELFF.

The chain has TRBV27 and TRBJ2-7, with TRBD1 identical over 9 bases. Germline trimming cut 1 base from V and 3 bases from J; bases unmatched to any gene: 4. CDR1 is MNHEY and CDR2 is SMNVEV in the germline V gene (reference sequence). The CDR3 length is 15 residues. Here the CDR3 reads CASSLYRDRDYEQYF. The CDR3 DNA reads TGTGCCAGCAGTTTATACCGGGACAGGGACTACGAGCAGTACTTC.

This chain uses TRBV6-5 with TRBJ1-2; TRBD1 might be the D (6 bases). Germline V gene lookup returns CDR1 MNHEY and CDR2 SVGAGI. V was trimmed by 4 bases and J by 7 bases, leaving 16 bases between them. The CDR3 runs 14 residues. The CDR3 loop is CASSSGQGRGGYTF. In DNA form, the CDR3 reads TGTGCCAGCAGTTCCGGGCAGGGGAGGGGTGGCTACACCTTC.

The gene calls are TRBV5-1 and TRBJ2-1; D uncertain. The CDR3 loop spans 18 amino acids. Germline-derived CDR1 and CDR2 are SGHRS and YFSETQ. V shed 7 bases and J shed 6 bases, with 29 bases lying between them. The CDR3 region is CASGPSFTSGYNGNEQFF. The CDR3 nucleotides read TGCGCCAGCGGTCCCTCCTTCACGTCCGGGTATAATGGCAATGAGCAGTTCTTC.

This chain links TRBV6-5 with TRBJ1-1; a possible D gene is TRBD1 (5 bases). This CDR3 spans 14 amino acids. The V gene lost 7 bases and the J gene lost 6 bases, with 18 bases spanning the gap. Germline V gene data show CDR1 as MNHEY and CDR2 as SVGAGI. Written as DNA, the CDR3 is TGTGCCAGCACCGAGGCGGGGGGAACGCCTGAAGCTTTCTTT. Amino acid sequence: CASTEAGGTPEAFF.

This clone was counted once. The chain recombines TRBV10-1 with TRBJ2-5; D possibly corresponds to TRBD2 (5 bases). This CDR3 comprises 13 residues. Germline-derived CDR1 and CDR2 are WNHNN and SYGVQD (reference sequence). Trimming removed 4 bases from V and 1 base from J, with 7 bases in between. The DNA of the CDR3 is TGCGCCAGCAGTGCCCGGGGCCAAGAGACCCAGTACTTC. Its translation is CASSARGQETQYF.

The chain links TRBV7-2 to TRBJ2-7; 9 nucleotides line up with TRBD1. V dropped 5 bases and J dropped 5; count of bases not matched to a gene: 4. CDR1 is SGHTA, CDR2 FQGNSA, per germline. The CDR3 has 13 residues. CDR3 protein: CASSRDRGDEQYF. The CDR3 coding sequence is TGTGCCAGCAGCCGAGACAGGGGGGACGAGCAGTACTTC.

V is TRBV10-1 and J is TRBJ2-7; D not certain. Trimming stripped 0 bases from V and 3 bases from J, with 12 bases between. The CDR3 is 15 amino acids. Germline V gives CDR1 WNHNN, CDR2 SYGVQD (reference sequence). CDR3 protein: CASSESVVGYYEQYF. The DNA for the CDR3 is TGCGCCAGCAGTGAGTCGGTAGTGGGCTACTACGAGCAGTACTTC.

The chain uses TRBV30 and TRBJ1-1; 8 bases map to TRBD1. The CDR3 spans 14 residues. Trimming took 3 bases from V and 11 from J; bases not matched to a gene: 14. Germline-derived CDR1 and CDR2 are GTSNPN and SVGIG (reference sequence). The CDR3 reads CAWRARGRGHFAFF. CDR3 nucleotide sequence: TGTGCCTGGAGGGCCAGGGGGCGCGGCCACTTTGCTTTCTTT.

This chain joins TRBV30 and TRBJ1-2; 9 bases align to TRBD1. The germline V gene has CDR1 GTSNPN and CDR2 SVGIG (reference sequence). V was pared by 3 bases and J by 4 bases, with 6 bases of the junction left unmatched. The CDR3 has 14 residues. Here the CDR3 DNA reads TGTGCCTGGAGACAGACAGGGGGAACCTATGGCTACACCTTC. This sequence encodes CAWRQTGGTYGYTF.

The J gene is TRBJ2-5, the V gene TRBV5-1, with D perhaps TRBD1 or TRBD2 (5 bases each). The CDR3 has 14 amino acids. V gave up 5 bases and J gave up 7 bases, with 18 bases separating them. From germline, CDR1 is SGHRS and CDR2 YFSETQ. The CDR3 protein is CASSSRGDQGTQYF. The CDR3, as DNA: TGCGCCAGCAGTTCACGGGGCGATCAGGGGACCCAGTACTTC. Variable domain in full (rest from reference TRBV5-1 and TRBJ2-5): KAGVTQTPRYLIKTRGQQVTLSCSPISGHRSVSWYQQTPGQGLQFLFEYFSETQRNKGNFPGRFSGRQFSNSRSEMNVSTLELGDSALYLCASSSRGDQGTQYFGPGTRLLVL.

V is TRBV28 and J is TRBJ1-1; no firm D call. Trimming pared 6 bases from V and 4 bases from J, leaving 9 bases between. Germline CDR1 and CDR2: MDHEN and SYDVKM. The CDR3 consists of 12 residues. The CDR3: CASRGPATEAFF. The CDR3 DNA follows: TGTGCCAGCAGGGGTCCAGCCACTGAAGCTTTCTTT.

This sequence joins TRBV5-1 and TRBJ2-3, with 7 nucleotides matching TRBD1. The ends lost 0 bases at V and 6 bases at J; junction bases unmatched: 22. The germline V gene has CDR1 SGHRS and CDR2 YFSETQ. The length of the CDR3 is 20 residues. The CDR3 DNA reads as TGCGCCAGCAGCTTGGGAACTGGGACAGTCCTGTGGGGGCAAGTGGATACGCAGTATTTT. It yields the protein CASSLGTGTVLWGQVDTQYF.

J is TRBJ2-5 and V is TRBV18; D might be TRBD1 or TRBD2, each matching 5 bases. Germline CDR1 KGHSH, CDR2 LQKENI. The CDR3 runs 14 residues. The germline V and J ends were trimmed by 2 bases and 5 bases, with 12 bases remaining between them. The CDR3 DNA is TGTGCCAGCTCACCAAGTTACGGGGCTGAGACCCAGTACTTC. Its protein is CASSPSYGAETQYF.

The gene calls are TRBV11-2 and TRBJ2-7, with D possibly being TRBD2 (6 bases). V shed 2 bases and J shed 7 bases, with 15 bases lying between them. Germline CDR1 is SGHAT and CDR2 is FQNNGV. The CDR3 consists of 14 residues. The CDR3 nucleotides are TGTGCCAGCAGCTTAAGGGCGTCGGGGGTTGAGCAGTACTTC. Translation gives CASSLRASGVEQYF.

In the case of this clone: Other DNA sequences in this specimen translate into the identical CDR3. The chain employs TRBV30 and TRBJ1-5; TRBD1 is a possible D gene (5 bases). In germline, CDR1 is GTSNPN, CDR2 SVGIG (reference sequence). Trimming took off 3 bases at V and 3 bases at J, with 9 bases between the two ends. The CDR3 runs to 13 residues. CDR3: CAWRRDSNQPQHF. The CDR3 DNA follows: TGTGCCTGGAGGCGGGACTCCAATCAGCCCCAGCATTTT.

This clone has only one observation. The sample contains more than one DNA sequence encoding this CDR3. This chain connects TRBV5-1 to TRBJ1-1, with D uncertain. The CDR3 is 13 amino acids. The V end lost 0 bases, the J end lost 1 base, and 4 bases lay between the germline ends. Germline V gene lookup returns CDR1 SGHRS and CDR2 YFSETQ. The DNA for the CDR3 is TGCGCCAGCAGCTTGGCTTCGAACACTGAAGCTTTCTTT. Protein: CASSLASNTEAFF.

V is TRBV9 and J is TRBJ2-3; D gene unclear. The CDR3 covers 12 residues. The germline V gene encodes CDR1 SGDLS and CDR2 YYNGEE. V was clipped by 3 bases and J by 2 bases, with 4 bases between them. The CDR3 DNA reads TGTGCCAGCAGCGGAGTCACAGATACGCAGTATTTT. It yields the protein CASSGVTDTQYF.

The CDR3 coding sequence is TGTGCCAGCAGGGAGATGGGGGAAGCAGGAAACACCATATATTTT. This sequence encodes CASREMGEAGNTIYF. The chain joins TRBV6-1 to TRBJ1-3; D is possibly TRBD1 (5 bases). Per the germline V gene, CDR1 is MNHNS and CDR2 is SASEGT. This CDR3 is 15 amino acids long. V gave up 6 bases and J gave up 4 bases, with 16 bases separating them.

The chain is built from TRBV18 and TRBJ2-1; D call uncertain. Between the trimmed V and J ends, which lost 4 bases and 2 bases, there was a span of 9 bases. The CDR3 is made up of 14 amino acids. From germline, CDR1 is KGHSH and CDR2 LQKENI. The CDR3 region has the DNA TGTGCCAGCTCACTAGCTCCCCCCTACAATGAGCAGTTCTTC. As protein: CASSLAPPYNEQFF.

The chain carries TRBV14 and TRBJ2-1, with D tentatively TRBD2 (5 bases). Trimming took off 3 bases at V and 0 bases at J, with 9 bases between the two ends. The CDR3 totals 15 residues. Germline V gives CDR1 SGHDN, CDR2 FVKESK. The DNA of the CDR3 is TGTGCCAGCAGCCATTTTCGGGACTCCTACAATGAGCAGTTCTTC. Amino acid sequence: CASSHFRDSYNEQFF.

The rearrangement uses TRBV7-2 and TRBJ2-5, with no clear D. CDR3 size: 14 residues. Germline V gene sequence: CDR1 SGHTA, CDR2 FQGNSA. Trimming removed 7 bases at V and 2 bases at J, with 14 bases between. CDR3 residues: CASTAMLGQETQYF. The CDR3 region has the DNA TGTGCCAGCACCGCGATGTTGGGGCAAGAGACCCAGTACTTC.

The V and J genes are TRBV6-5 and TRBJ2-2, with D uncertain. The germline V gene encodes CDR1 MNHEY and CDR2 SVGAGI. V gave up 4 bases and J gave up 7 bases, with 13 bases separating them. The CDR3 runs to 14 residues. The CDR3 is CASSSAANIGELFF. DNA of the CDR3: TGTGCCAGCAGTTCCGCCGCTAATATCGGGGAGCTGTTTTTT.

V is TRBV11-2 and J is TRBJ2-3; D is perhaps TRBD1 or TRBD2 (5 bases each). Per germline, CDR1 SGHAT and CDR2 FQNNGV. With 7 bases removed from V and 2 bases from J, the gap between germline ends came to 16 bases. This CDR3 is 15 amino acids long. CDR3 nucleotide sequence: TGTGCCAGCACCCCGAGGGGCAGGAACACAGATACGCAGTATTTT. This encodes CASTPRGRNTDTQYF.